This T cell receptor (beta chain) was sequenced during a study of blood T cell repertoires in COVID-19. TCRdb keeps only in-frame clones here, not all; method: immunoSEQ multiplex PCR. Of 60,000 to 65,000 clones listed, approximately 80% are singletons. The CDR3 is 15 residues long. V shed 3 bases, J shed 4 bases, and the junction held 5 bases outside the gene matches. Germline assignment: CDR1 MGHRA and CDR2 YSYEKL. This TCR was recovered from a middle-aged man with COVID-19, enrolled during active disease. V is TRBV4-1 and J is TRBJ1-1; 10 nucleotides line up with TRBD1. Sequences were obtained from peripheral blood. CDR3 region: CASSQEGQGLTEAFF. CDR3 nucleotides: TGCGCCAGCAGCCAGGAGGGACAGGGGCTCACTGAAGCTTTCTTT.